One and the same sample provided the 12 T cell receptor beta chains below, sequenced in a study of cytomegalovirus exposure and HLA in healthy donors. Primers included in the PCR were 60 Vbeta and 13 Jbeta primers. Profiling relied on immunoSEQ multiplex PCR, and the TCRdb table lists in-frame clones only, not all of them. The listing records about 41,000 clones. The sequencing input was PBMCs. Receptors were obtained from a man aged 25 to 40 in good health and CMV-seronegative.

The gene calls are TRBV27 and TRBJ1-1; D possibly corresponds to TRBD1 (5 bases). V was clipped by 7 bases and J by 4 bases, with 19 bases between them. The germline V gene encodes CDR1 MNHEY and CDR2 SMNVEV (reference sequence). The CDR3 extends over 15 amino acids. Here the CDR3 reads CASNHNDRFLTEAFF. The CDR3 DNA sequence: TGTGCCAGCAATCATAACGACAGATTCCTCACTGAAGCTTTCTTT.

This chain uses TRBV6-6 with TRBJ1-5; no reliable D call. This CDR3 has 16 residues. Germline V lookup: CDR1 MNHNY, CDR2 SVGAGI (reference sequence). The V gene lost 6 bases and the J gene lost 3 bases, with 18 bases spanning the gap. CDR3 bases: TGTGCCAGCAGACCACCAGCATCAGGTTTCAATCAGCCCCAGCATTTT. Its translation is CASRPPASGFNQPQHF.

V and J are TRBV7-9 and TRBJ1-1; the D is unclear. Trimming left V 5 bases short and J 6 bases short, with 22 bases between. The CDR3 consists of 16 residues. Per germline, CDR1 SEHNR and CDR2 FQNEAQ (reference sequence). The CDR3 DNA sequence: TGTGCCAGCAGCCCTACCGGGGTGACCGGTCGGTCTGAAGCTTTCTTT. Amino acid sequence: CASSPTGVTGRSEAFF.

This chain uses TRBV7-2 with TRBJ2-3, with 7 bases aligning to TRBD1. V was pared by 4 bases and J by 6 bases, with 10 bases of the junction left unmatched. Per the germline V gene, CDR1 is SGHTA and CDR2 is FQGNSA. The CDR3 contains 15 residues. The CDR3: CASSYTGAPRDTQYF. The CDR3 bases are TGTGCCAGCAGCTACACAGGGGCCCCCCGCGATACGCAGTATTTT.

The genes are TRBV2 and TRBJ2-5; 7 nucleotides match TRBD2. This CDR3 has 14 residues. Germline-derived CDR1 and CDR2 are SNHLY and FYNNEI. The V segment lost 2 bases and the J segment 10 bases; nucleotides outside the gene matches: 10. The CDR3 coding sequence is TGTGCCAGCAGTGAAATTCTAGCGGAGTGGAACCAGTACTTC. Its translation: CASSEILAEWNQYF. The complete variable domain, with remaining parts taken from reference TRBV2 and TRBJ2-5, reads EPEVTQTPSHQVTQMGQEVILRCVPISNHLYFYWYRQILGQKVEFLVSFYNNEISEKSEIFDDQFSVERPDGSNFTLKIRSTKLEDSAMYFCASSEILAEWNQYFGPGTRLLVL.

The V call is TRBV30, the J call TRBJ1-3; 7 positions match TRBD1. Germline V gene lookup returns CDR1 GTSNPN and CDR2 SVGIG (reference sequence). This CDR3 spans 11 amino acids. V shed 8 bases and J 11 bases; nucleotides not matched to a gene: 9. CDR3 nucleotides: TGTGCCGGGGCAGACAGGGACGCCATATATTTT. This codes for CAGADRDAIYF.

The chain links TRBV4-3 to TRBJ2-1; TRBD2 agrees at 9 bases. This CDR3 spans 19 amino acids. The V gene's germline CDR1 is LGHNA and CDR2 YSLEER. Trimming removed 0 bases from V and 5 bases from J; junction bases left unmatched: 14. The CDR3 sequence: CASSQEEMLAGPSDNEQFF. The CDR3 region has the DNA TGCGCCAGCAGCCAAGAGGAGATGCTAGCGGGGCCCAGTGACAATGAGCAGTTCTTC.

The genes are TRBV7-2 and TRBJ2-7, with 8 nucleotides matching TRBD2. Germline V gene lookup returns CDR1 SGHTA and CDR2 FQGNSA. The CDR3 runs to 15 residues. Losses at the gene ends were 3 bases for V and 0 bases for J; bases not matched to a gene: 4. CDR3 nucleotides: TGTGCCAGCAGCTTCCTAGCGGGTTTCTCCTACGAGCAGTACTTC. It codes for CASSFLAGFSYEQYF.

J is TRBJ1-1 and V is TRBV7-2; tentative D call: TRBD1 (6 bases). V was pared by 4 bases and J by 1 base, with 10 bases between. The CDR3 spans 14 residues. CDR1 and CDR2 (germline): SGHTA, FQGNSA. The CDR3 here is CASSYTQGNTEAFF. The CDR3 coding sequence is TGTGCCAGCAGCTATACACAGGGGAACACTGAAGCTTTCTTT.

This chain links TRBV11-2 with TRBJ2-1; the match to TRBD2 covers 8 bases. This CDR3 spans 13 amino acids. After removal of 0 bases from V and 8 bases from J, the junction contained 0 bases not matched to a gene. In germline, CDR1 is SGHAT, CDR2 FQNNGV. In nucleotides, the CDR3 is TGTGCCAGCAGCTTAGAACTAGCGGATGAGCAGTTCTTC. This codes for CASSLELADEQFF.

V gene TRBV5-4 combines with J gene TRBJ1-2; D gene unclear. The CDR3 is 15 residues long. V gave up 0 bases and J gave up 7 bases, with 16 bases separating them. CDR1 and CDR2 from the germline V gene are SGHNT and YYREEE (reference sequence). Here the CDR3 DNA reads TGTGCCAGCAGCTTGGAGGTGGGGAGTCCGCCTGGCTACACCTTC. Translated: CASSLEVGSPPGYTF.

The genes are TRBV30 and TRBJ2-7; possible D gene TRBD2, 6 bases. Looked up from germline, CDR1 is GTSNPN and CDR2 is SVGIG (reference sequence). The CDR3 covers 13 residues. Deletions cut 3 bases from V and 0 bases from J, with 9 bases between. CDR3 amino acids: CAWRGGPSYEQYF. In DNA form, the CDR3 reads TGTGCCTGGAGGGGGGGTCCCTCCTACGAGCAGTACTTC.